A selection of T cell receptor beta chains follows, all from one sample in a study of T cells after yellow fever vaccination. TCRdb re-called the 5' RACE reads with MiXCR, one entry per CDR3 protein. The repertoire holds 150,000 to 200,000 distinct CDR3 sequences, with roughly 8.8% as singletons. Sequencing was performed on CD8+ T cells sorted from PBMCs, taken 45 days after the yellow fever booster vaccination. The receptors shown here come from a young man who received the YFV17D yellow fever vaccine. The CDR3 runs from the conserved cysteine through the conserved F or W. Each record gives: CDR3 protein, CDR3 DNA, clone size, J gene, D gene, V gene. D genes are given only for firm matches. The size entry is marked missing in some rows and otherwise reads once, few, many or a size class.

cdr3_aa: CASSLGGRGGNNEKLFF
cdr3_nt: TGTGCCAGCAGCTTAGGAGGCAGGGGGGGAAATAATGAAAAACTGTTTTTT
clone_size: few
j_call: TRBJ1-4
d_call: TRBD1
v_call: TRBV11-2

cdr3_aa: CAISDPSGGQETQYF
cdr3_nt: TGTGCCATCAGTGACCCTAGCGGGGGCCAAGAGACCCAGTACTTC
clone_size: few
j_call: TRBJ2-5
d_call: TRBD2
v_call: TRBV10-3

cdr3_aa: CASSESGTGGVSLYEQYF
cdr3_nt: TGTGCCAGCAGTGAATCGGGGACAGGCGGTGTATCCCTCTACGAGCAGTACTTC
clone_size: many
j_call: TRBJ2-7
d_call: TRBD1
v_call: TRBV25-1

cdr3_aa: CASSQRQGDATEAFF
cdr3_nt: TGCGCCAGCAGCCAAAGGCAGGGGGACGCGACTGAAGCTTTCTTT
clone_size: NA
j_call: TRBJ1-1
d_call: TRBD1
v_call: TRBV4-1

cdr3_aa: CASSLVDRDSQWEQFF
cdr3_nt: TGTGCCAGCAGCTTAGTAGACCGGGACTCCCAGTGGGAGCAGTTCTTC
clone_size: NA
j_call: TRBJ2-1
d_call: NA
v_call: TRBV7-6

cdr3_aa: CASSISSGTEAFF
cdr3_nt: TGTGCCAGTAGTATTAGCTCGGGGACCGAAGCTTTCTTT
clone_size: many
j_call: TRBJ1-1
d_call: NA
v_call: TRBV19

cdr3_aa: CAWTGGEETQYF
cdr3_nt: TGTGCCTGGACAGGGGGCGAGGAGACCCAGTACTTC
clone_size: few
j_call: TRBJ2-5
d_call: TRBD1
v_call: TRBV30

cdr3_aa: CASTGGPDNEQFF
cdr3_nt: TGTGCCAGCACGGGGGGGCCAGACAATGAGCAGTTCTTC
clone_size: many
j_call: TRBJ2-1
d_call: TRBD2
v_call: TRBV7-9

cdr3_aa: CASSLEDPPLWLFF
cdr3_nt: TGTGCCAGCAGCTTAGAGGACCCACCCTTGTGGTTGTTTTTT
clone_size: few
j_call: TRBJ1-4
d_call: NA
v_call: TRBV7-8

cdr3_aa: CASSLSGLEWQYF
cdr3_nt: TGTGCCAGCAGCTTATCCGGCCTCGAGTGGCAGTATTTT
clone_size: many
j_call: TRBJ2-3
d_call: NA
v_call: TRBV7-9

cdr3_aa: CASTAPGQGGTGELFF
cdr3_nt: TGTGCCAGCACCGCCCCGGGACAGGGAGGCACCGGGGAGCTGTTTTTT
clone_size: many
j_call: TRBJ2-2
d_call: TRBD1
v_call: TRBV4-2

cdr3_aa: CASSLYMKQETQYF
cdr3_nt: TGTGCCAGCAGTCTCTACATGAAACAAGAGACCCAGTACTTC
clone_size: NA
j_call: TRBJ2-5
d_call: NA
v_call: TRBV13

cdr3_aa: CASLDWDADTQYF
cdr3_nt: TGTGCCAGCCTGGACTGGGACGCAGATACGCAGTATTTT
clone_size: many
j_call: TRBJ2-3
d_call: NA
v_call: TRBV7-3

cdr3_aa: CATHLRQGAGTDTQYF
cdr3_nt: TGTGCCACACACCTACGACAGGGGGCCGGGACAGATACGCAGTATTTT
clone_size: NA
j_call: TRBJ2-3
d_call: TRBD1
v_call: TRBV6-1

cdr3_aa: CATSDPGVNTGDLFF
cdr3_nt: TGTGCCACCAGTGATCCGGGGGTGAACACCGGGGACCTGTTTTTT
clone_size: NA
j_call: TRBJ2-2
d_call: NA
v_call: TRBV24-1

cdr3_aa: CASSLVGQTYEQYF
cdr3_nt: TGTGCCAGCAGCTTAGTCGGACAGACCTACGAGCAGTACTTC
clone_size: few
j_call: TRBJ2-7
d_call: NA
v_call: TRBV7-9